This section outlines one T cell receptor beta chain sequence together with its context. Normal lung was sampled as far from the tumour as possible, at least 3 cm. Template was genomic DNA from frozen, unsorted single-cell suspensions. This entry belongs to a study of immune cell composition in non-small cell lung cancer. Only in-frame clones appear in the TCRdb table, and some are missing; sequencing was by immunoSEQ multiplex PCR. The sample lists 3,900 or so clones; around 76% were seen once. The CDR3 runs 16 residues. Germline assignment: CDR1 LNHDA and CDR2 SQIVND (reference sequence). Trimming shortened V by 10 bases and J by 3 bases, and 24 bases separated the two germline ends.

The TCR sequence derives from a human donor with non-small cell lung cancer. Sequencing input: non-adjacent lung tissue. The chain recombines TRBV19 with TRBJ1-1; no reliable D call. CDR3 protein: CATGVSSLRRDTEAFF. Written as DNA, the CDR3 is TGTGCCACCGGGGTCTCTAGTTTGAGGAGGGACACTGAAGCTTTCTTT.